The table lists the clone carrying this TCR beta chain with many counts. The read finishes 3 residues shy of the CDR3 end, and the germline J gene is used to complete it. The source of the sample is a study of T cell clonality in common variable immunodeficiency. V trimming: 3 bases; J trimming: 1 base; junction bases outside the gene matches: 3. The length of the CDR3 is 14 residues. Germline CDR1 GTSNPN, CDR2 SVGIG (reference sequence). Profiled with immunoSEQ multiplex PCR; TCRdb holds only in-frame clones, not every one. Listed for the sample are tens of thousands of clones, none seen a single time.

The receptor's source is a person aged 18 to 69 in good health. The chain employs TRBV30 and TRBJ1-3; 7 positions agree with TRBD1. Sequenced input: peripheral blood mononuclear cells. The DNA read from the CDR3 is TGTGCCTGGAGCACAGGGGTTTCTGGAAACACC. Translation: CAWSTGVSGNT. The whole CDR3 sequence is CAWSTGVSGNTIYF.